What follows are 18 T cell receptor beta chains derived from one specimen sequenced in a study of cytomegalovirus exposure and HLA in healthy donors. PCR involved 60 Vbeta and 13 Jbeta primers. TCRdb keeps only in-frame clones here, not all; method: immunoSEQ multiplex PCR. Among fewer than 200,000 clones, about 90% were seen once, and the ten largest hold about 0.24%. Sequenced input: PBMCs. These receptors all stem from a girl less than two years old in good health and CMV-seronegative.

The rearrangement uses TRBV9 and TRBJ2-3, with 9 bases lining up with TRBD2. Germline trimming cut 2 bases from V and 5 bases from J; bases unmatched to any gene: 3. Germline values: CDR1 SGDLS, CDR2 YYNGEE. The CDR3 has 14 residues. CDR3 nucleotides: TGTGCCAGCAGCGTCGGACTAGCGAAAGATACGCAGTATTTT. Amino acids: CASSVGLAKDTQYF.

J is TRBJ2-2 and V is TRBV7-3; D is possibly TRBD1 (6 bases). With 1 base removed from V and 6 bases from J, the gap between germline ends came to 9 bases. The CDR3 loop spans 14 amino acids. Germline V gives CDR1 SGHTA, CDR2 FQGTGA. The CDR3 sequence is CASSLSNRAGELFF. The CDR3 nucleotides read TGTGCCAGCAGCTTAAGTAACAGGGCCGGGGAGCTGTTTTTT.

J is TRBJ2-7 and V is TRBV14; the D gene is possibly TRBD1 (6 bases). Germline V lookup: CDR1 SGHDN, CDR2 FVKESK. CDR3 length: 12 amino acids. Trimming cost V 1 base and J 6 bases, with 7 bases left between them. CDR3 nucleotides: TGTGCCAGCAGCCAAGTGACAGGCGAGCAGTACTTC. Translated, it gives CASSQVTGEQYF.

A few counts support this clone. J is TRBJ1-2 and V is TRBV10-3, with TRBD1 as a possible D gene (6 bases). The CDR3 is 14 amino acids. The V gene lost 4 bases and the J gene lost 4 bases, with 13 bases spanning the gap. Germline CDR1 and CDR2: ENHRY and SYGVKD. The CDR3 is CAISVGRDTYGYTF. DNA for the CDR3: TGTGCCATCAGTGTAGGCCGGGACACCTATGGCTACACCTTC.

CDR3: CASSLGQSFSYNEQFF. CDR3 DNA sequence: TGTGCCAGCAGTCTTGGACAGTCCTTCTCCTACAATGAGCAGTTCTTC. The V gene is TRBV27, the J gene TRBJ2-1; weak D call: TRBD1 (6 bases). V lost 5 bases and J lost 0, with 14 bases in between. The germline V gene encodes CDR1 MNHEY and CDR2 SMNVEV (reference sequence). The CDR3 extends over 16 amino acids.

This rearrangement joins TRBV5-1 to TRBJ2-2, with D maybe TRBD2 (5 bases). This CDR3 spans 16 amino acids. Trimming stripped 4 bases from V and 0 bases from J, with 13 bases between. Germline assignment: CDR1 SGHRS and CDR2 YFSETQ. This CDR3 is CASSPSGTPNTGELFF. The CDR3 DNA sequence: TGCGCCAGCAGCCCCAGCGGCACACCGAACACCGGGGAGCTGTTTTTT.

The CDR3 is CASSLALAGADTQYF. CDR3 bases: TGTGCCAGCAGCTTAGCGCTAGCGGGAGCAGATACGCAGTATTTT. The rearrangement links TRBV7-2 to TRBJ2-3, with 10 positions matching TRBD2. Germline loops: CDR1 SGHTA, CDR2 FQGNSA. The CDR3 has 15 amino acids. V trimming: 0 bases; J trimming: 4 bases; junction bases outside the gene matches: 1.

Turning to this clone: Without the conserved terminal phenylalanine or tryptophan, this CDR3 likely stems from a read error. The chain recombines TRBV5-1 with TRBJ1-1; the D gene is possibly TRBD1 (6 bases). Germline V gene sequence: CDR1 SGHRS, CDR2 YFSETQ. The CDR3 contains 13 residues. The V gene lost 5 bases and the J gene lost 0 bases, with 8 bases spanning the gap. In DNA form, the CDR3 reads TGCGCCAGCAGAGACAGGTTGAACACTGAAGCTTTCCTT. As protein: CASRDRLNTEAFL.

In this sample, this clone turned up a few times. The rearrangement links TRBV2 to TRBJ1-1; unclear D gene. CDR3 length equals 11 residues. V was shortened by 1 base and J by 8 bases, with 5 bases between the two germline ends. Germline V CDR1 and CDR2: SNHLY, FYNNEI. The CDR3: CASSEVGEAFF. For the CDR3, the DNA is TGTGCCAGCAGTGAAGTGGGCGAAGCTTTCTTT.

J is TRBJ2-7 and V is TRBV6-1, with D possibly matching TRBD1 (6 bases). This CDR3 has 15 amino acids. CDR1 and CDR2 (germline): MNHNS, SASEGT. The V gene lost 4 bases and the J gene lost 2 bases, with 15 bases spanning the gap. The CDR3 spells CASSAGTLSPYEQYF. CDR3 nucleotide sequence: TGTGCCAGCAGTGCCGGGACACTCTCCCCCTACGAGCAGTACTTC.

The rearrangement links TRBV4-1 to TRBJ2-6; D unresolved. The CDR3 consists of 15 residues. V shed 4 bases and J shed 2 bases, with 9 bases lying between them. Germline-derived CDR1 and CDR2 are MGHRA and YSYEKL. CDR3 sequence (DNA): TGCGCCAGCAGCCCTCTGATAGCTGGGGCCAACGTCCTGACTTTC. Its protein product is CASSPLIAGANVLTF.

To note about this clone: Other DNA sequences in this sample translate to the same CDR3. The CDR3 DNA is TGCGCCAGCAGCCAGGACCAGGGTCGCAATCAGCCCCAGCATTTT. Translation gives CASSQDQGRNQPQHF. The chain combines TRBV4-1 with TRBJ1-5; D is possibly TRBD1 (5 bases). Germline CDR1 and CDR2: MGHRA and YSYEKL. Deletions cut 3 bases from V and 2 bases from J, with 11 bases between. The CDR3 runs to 15 residues.

The chain has TRBV29-1 and TRBJ2-7; D remains unclear. Trimming took 3 bases from V and 7 from J, leaving 16 bases between them. CDR3 size: 13 residues. Germline CDR1 SQVTM, CDR2 ANQGSEA. This chain's CDR3 is CSVDFTAAGEQYF. The DNA of the CDR3 is TGCAGCGTTGATTTCACAGCTGCTGGGGAGCAGTACTTC.

The V and J genes are TRBV19 and TRBJ2-2; TRBD2 matches 9 bases. Germline V CDR1 and CDR2: LNHDA, SQIVND (reference sequence). Trimming took 1 base from V and 6 from J; bases not matched to a gene: 6. There are 16 residues in the CDR3. The CDR3 region has the DNA TGTGCCAGTAGTATAGGCCCTAGCGGGAATGCCGGGGAGCTGTTTTTT. Translating gives CASSIGPSGNAGELFF. The complete variable domain, with remaining parts taken from reference TRBV19 and TRBJ2-2, reads DGGITQSPKYLFRKEGQNVTLSCEQNLNHDAMYWYRQDPGQGLRLIYYSQIVNDFQKGDIAEGYSVSREKKESFPLTVTSAQKNPTAFYLCASSIGPSGNAGELFFGEGSRLTVL.

The chain employs TRBV6-5 and TRBJ1-2; 8 nucleotides align to TRBD1. V lost 5 bases to trimming and J lost 8 bases; unmatched junction nucleotides: 13. The CDR3 covers 15 residues. The V gene's germline CDR1 is MNHEY and CDR2 SVGAGI. Written as DNA, the CDR3 is TGTGCCAGCAGTCACGGGCGGACAGGGCGAGACGGCTACACCTTC. Its translation: CASSHGRTGRDGYTF.

The chain recombines TRBV2 with TRBJ2-1; D is possibly TRBD2 (5 bases). This CDR3 is 13 amino acids long. The V end lost 5 bases, the J end lost 9 bases, and 14 bases lay between the germline ends. CDR1 and CDR2 from the germline V gene are SNHLY and FYNNEI. CDR3 coding DNA: TGTGCCAGCAGTCTCCGGGAAGGACGTGAGCAGTTCTTC. As protein: CASSLREGREQFF.

This chain connects TRBV7-8 to TRBJ1-1, with TRBD1 matching 8 bases. CDR3 length equals 14 residues. The germline gives CDR1 SGHVS, CDR2 FQNEAQ. V dropped 1 base and J dropped 9; count of bases not matched to a gene: 7. The CDR3 spells CASSLGDRGLQAFF. The CDR3 coding sequence is TGTGCCAGCAGCTTAGGAGACAGGGGATTACAAGCTTTCTTT.

V usage is TRBV7-9 and J usage is TRBJ1-1; a possible D gene is TRBD1 (5 bases). Per the germline V gene, CDR1 is SEHNR and CDR2 is FQNEAQ (reference sequence). The V gene lost 0 bases and the J gene lost 4 bases, with 9 bases spanning the gap. This CDR3 spans 14 amino acids. The CDR3 region is CASSLAREITEAFF. The CDR3 DNA reads as TGTGCCAGCAGCTTAGCCAGGGAAATCACTGAAGCTTTCTTT.